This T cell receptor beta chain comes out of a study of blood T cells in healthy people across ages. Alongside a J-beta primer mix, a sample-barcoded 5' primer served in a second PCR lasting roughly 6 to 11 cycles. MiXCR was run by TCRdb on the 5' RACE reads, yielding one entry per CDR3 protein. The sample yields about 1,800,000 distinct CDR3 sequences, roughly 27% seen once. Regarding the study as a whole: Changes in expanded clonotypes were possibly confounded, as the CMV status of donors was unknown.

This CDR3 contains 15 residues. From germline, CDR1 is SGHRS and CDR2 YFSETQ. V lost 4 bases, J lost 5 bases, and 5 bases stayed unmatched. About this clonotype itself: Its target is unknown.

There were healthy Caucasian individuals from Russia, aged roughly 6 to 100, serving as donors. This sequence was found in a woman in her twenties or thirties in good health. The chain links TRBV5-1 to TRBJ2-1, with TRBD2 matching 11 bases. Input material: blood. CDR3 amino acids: CASSTTSGRDNEQFF. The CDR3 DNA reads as TGCGCCAGCAGCACTACTAGCGGGAGAGACAATGAGCAGTTCTTC.